The rows below give T cell receptor beta chains drawn from one sample of a study of blood T cell repertoires in COVID-19. TCRdb keeps only in-frame clones here, not all; method: immunoSEQ multiplex PCR. Of about 180,000 clones in the sample, 70% to 80% were seen once. Material: PBMCs or T cells enriched from blood (not recorded which). Source of these receptors: a man aged 55 to 69 who had been exposed to COVID-19. CDR3s include the opening cysteine and the closing phenylalanine or tryptophan.

J gene,V gene,CDR3 protein
TRBJ2-2,TRBV7-3,CASSSRTGVGGELFF
TRBJ1-1,TRBV9,CASSVASGLNTEAFF
TRBJ2-3,TRBV19,CASSLAGGTPRPDTQYF
TRBJ2-6,TRBV5-4,CASTGTGFGANVLTF
TRBJ1-1,TRBV28,CASSRETGRYAEAFF
TRBJ2-2,TRBV30,CAWIYSAAQLYSGELFF
TRBJ1-1,TRBV6-5,CASRPPTGVNTEAFF
TRBJ1-2,TRBV27,CASSFTGTEYGYTF
TRBJ1-3,TRBV5-1,CASSQSGNTIYF
TRBJ1-1,TRBV5-1,CASSQTRTGPMNTEAFF
TRBJ1-5,TRBV19,CASSNGQGGNQPQHF
TRBJ1-5,TRBV7-6,CASSLYLGGNQPQHF
TRBJ1-2,TRBV29-1,CSVESGTEYGYTF
TRBJ2-7,TRBV7-6,CASSPGLRYEQYF
TRBJ2-4,TRBV30,CAWTRDINIQYF
TRBJ2-1,TRBV7-9,CASSAGAGGPLNEQFF
TRBJ2-3,TRBV19,CASTPAFGGTQYF
TRBJ2-1,TRBV2,CASSGTSGSYNEQFF
TRBJ2-7,TRBV6-5,CASRELGVTAYEQYF
TRBJ2-3,TRBV9,CASSRTPLAGRLDTQYF
TRBJ1-6,TRBV28,CASTEQGPNSPLHF
TRBJ1-2,TRBV5-1,CASSLLDPGQGSYGYTF